This TCR beta chain originates from a study of siplizumab effects on memory and regulatory T cells. Assay: immunoSEQ multiplex PCR; the TCRdb copy retains only in-frame clones and omits some. The repertoire holds roughly 120,000 clones, roughly 94% seen once, with roughly 1.8% in the top ten. Study-level points and caveats: Treatment with siplizumab left mappable alloreactive CD4+ clones averaging roughly 69% Treg-derived, compared with approximately 25% in controls.

In the case of this clone: The antigen is unknown.

Per germline, CDR1 SQVTM and CDR2 ANQGSEA. This CDR3 contains 13 residues. The V gene end was trimmed by 7 bases and the J gene end by 9 bases; junction bases not matched to a gene: 8. The receptor's source is a human donor in good health. V is TRBV29-1 and J is TRBJ1-6, with 8 bases identical to TRBD1. What was sequenced was non-Treg CD4+ T cells sorted from blood. The CDR3 is CSAGGQGGSPLHF. CDR3 nucleotide sequence: TGCAGCGCCGGAGGACAGGGTGGTTCACCCCTCCACTTT.